The 24 T cell receptor beta chains below all came from one sample that was sequenced in a study of OX40 agonist ivuxolimab in advanced cancers. This table comes from immunoSEQ multiplex PCR, and its TCRdb copy is limited to in-frame clones, with some not included. This table holds tens of thousands of clones, around 87% found once. Sequencing used CD4+ or CD8+ T cells sorted from blood, obtained in a trial of the OX40 agonist ivuxolimab. The source is an adult with an advanced solid tumor such as melanoma, head and neck, liver or kidney cancer.

This sequence joins TRBV13 and TRBJ1-3, with D hard to call. Germline V gives CDR1 PRHDT, CDR2 FYEKMQ (reference sequence). V gave up 0 bases and J gave up 3 bases, with 0 bases separating them. The CDR3 is made up of 12 amino acids. CDR3 DNA sequence: TGTGCCAGCAGCTTAGGTGGAAACACCATATATTTT. It yields the protein CASSLGGNTIYF.

V is TRBV7-6 and J is TRBJ2-1; maybe TRBD2 (5 bases). CDR3 length equals 15 residues. Per germline, CDR1 SGHVS and CDR2 FNYEAQ. Trimming took off 5 bases at V and 8 bases at J, with 19 bases between the two ends. The CDR3 nucleotides are TGTGCCAGCAGCCCCGTAAAGGGCCTAGCCTATGAGCAGTTCTTC. It is translated as CASSPVKGLAYEQFF.

The chain carries TRBV28 and TRBJ1-2; D not certain. CDR1 and CDR2 (germline): MDHEN, SYDVKM. This CDR3 comprises 13 residues. V was shortened by 5 bases and J by 8 bases, with 15 bases between the two germline ends. The CDR3 DNA reads TGTGCCAGCAGTCGACCGGGCCGGGGAGGCTACACCTTC. Its translation is CASSRPGRGGYTF.

V and J are TRBV19 and TRBJ1-1; D is ambiguous. Trimming shortened V by 8 bases and J by 1 base, and 17 bases separated the two germline ends. Per the germline V gene, CDR1 is LNHDA and CDR2 is SQIVND (reference sequence). The CDR3 extends over 15 amino acids. The CDR3 region is CASHPKGQSNTEAFF. The DNA for the CDR3 is TGTGCCAGTCACCCAAAGGGCCAGTCGAACACTGAAGCTTTCTTT.

The chain combines TRBV27 with TRBJ2-6, with D unresolved. This CDR3 comprises 15 residues. Germline lookup yields CDR1 MNHEY and CDR2 SMNVEV (reference sequence). The ends were cut back, 5 bases at V and 1 base at J, with 9 bases in the middle. The CDR3 DNA is TGTGCCAGCAGTGCCGGGTTTTCTGGGGCCAACGTCCTGACTTTC. Translation: CASSAGFSGANVLTF.

The rearrangement joins TRBV6-1 to TRBJ1-2; D is perhaps TRBD1 (6 bases). Trimming cost V 0 bases and J 4 bases, with 15 bases left between them. The germline V gene encodes CDR1 MNHNS and CDR2 SASEGT. The CDR3 totals 16 residues. In DNA, the CDR3 is TGTGCCAGCAGTGAAGCTTTGGGGGGCGCGGGCTATGGCTACACCTTC. Encoded protein: CASSEALGGAGYGYTF.

This rearrangement joins TRBV5-1 to TRBJ2-1; D is unclear. This CDR3 is built from 12 residues. Trimming left V 1 base short and J 8 bases short, with 7 bases between. CDR1 is SGHRS, CDR2 YFSETQ, per germline. The CDR3 reads CASSLSIYEQFF. The CDR3 nucleotides read TGCGCCAGCAGCTTGTCTATCTATGAGCAGTTCTTC. Supplemented by reference TRBV5-1 and TRBJ2-1, the full variable domain reads KAGVTQTPRYLIKTRGQQVTLSCSPISGHRSVSWYQQTPGQGLQFLFEYFSETQRNKGNFPGRFSGRQFSNSRSEMNVSTLELGDSALYLCASSLSIYEQFFGPGTRLTVL.

This chain joins TRBV6-4 and TRBJ2-1; D perhaps matches TRBD2 (7 bases). V was pared by 4 bases and J by 6 bases, with 13 bases between. This CDR3 is built from 14 residues. Germline CDR1 is MRHNA and CDR2 is SNTAGT. The CDR3 region is CASSGGGAGNEQFF. The CDR3 DNA follows: TGTGCCAGCAGTGGAGGGGGGGCTGGCAATGAGCAGTTCTTC.

This clone has a single count. The CDR3 loop reads CASRAGDTEAFF. Written as DNA, the CDR3 is TGTGCCAGCCGGGCGGGAGACACTGAAGCTTTCTTT. V and J are TRBV19 and TRBJ1-1; D unresolved. The V gene lost 9 bases and the J gene lost 3 bases, with 11 bases spanning the gap. The CDR3 length is 12 residues. From germline, CDR1 is LNHDA and CDR2 SQIVND (reference sequence).

This clone was picked up one time. The gene calls are TRBV10-3 and TRBJ2-7, with TRBD1 matching 8 bases. This CDR3 has 16 residues. V was clipped by 6 bases and J by 0 bases; unmatched bases: 10. The germline CDR1 and CDR2 sequences are ENHRY and SYGVKD. As DNA, the CDR3 is TGTGCCATCAGCCCGATAGGGGACAGGAACTCCTACGAGCAGTACTTC. As protein: CAISPIGDRNSYEQYF.

The gene calls are TRBV2 and TRBJ1-1; D uncertain. The CDR3 extends over 12 amino acids. With 6 bases removed from V and 8 bases from J, the gap between germline ends came to 13 bases. Germline loops: CDR1 SNHLY, CDR2 FYNNEI. Here the CDR3 reads CASRYTEMEAFF. The DNA of the CDR3 is TGTGCCAGCAGGTACACTGAGATGGAAGCTTTCTTT.

This clone was detected only once. The gene calls are TRBV4-2 and TRBJ2-7, with D possibly being TRBD1 (7 bases). The CDR3 has 13 residues. V was shortened by 3 bases and J by 7 bases, with 13 bases between the two germline ends. CDR1 is LGHNA and CDR2 is YNFKEQ in the germline V gene. CDR3 nucleotides: TGTGCCAGCAGCCAGGAGGGGACAGAAGAGCAGTACTTC. Protein: CASSQEGTEEQYF.

This chain joins TRBV7-2 and TRBJ2-7; D gene ambiguous. This CDR3 has 13 residues. V dropped 3 bases and J dropped 3 bases, with 9 bases sitting between them. CDR1 is SGHTA and CDR2 is FQGNSA in the germline V gene. The CDR3 sequence is CASSLDLHYEQYF. In DNA form, the CDR3 reads TGTGCCAGCAGCTTGGACCTTCACTACGAGCAGTACTTC.

The J gene is TRBJ1-1, the V gene TRBV4-1, with a weak D call TRBD1 (5 bases). Trimming took off 1 base at V and 1 base at J, with 13 bases between the two ends. The CDR3 contains 16 residues. Germline CDR1 MGHRA, CDR2 YSYEKL. CDR3 sequence (DNA): TGCGCCAGCAGCCAAGGGGGCGGCAGGGAGAACACTGAAGCTTTCTTT. Amino acid sequence: CASSQGGGRENTEAFF.

The CDR3 sequence is CASSELGIYEQYF. DNA of the CDR3: TGTGCCAGCAGTGAACTGGGGATCTACGAGCAGTACTTC. This chain links TRBV6-4 with TRBJ2-7; unclear D gene. Per the germline V gene, CDR1 is MRHNA and CDR2 is SNTAGT. This CDR3 contains 13 residues. Trimming removed 3 bases at V and 3 bases at J, with 9 bases between.

The gene calls are TRBV9 and TRBJ1-1; no definite D call. CDR1 and CDR2 (germline): SGDLS, YYNGEE. Trimming left V 0 bases short and J 11 bases short, with 14 bases between. The CDR3 totals 13 residues. CDR3 residues: CASSVGGWGLAFF. In DNA, the CDR3 is TGTGCCAGCAGCGTAGGGGGTTGGGGTCTGGCTTTCTTT.

The chain combines TRBV4-2 with TRBJ1-4; D perhaps matches TRBD1 (5 bases). The V end was cut by 3 bases, the J end by 4 bases, with 21 bases between. Germline CDR1 LGHNA, CDR2 YNFKEQ. The CDR3 loop spans 18 amino acids. In DNA form, the CDR3 reads TGTGCCAGCAGCCAGCCCTCAGCCCCGACAGAAATTAATGAAAAACTGTTTTTT. Translated, it gives CASSQPSAPTEINEKLFF.

The chain uses TRBV29-1 and TRBJ1-2; 10 nucleotides align to TRBD1. This CDR3 region has 14 residues. From germline, CDR1 is SQVTM and CDR2 ANQGSEA. V lost 6 bases and J lost 2; bases outside the gene matches: 6. The CDR3 sequence: CSVQPGQGNYGYTF. The CDR3 DNA reads as TGCAGCGTGCAACCGGGACAGGGGAACTATGGCTACACCTTC.

The chain recombines TRBV6-6 with TRBJ1-2; possible D gene TRBD1, 6 bases. V lost 4 bases and J 8 bases, leaving 11 bases between the germline ends. The length of the CDR3 is 12 residues. Looked up from germline, CDR1 is MNHNY and CDR2 is SVGAGI (reference sequence). The CDR3 region has the DNA TGTGCCAGCAGTTCAACAGGGACGGGCTACACCTTC. It specifies CASSSTGTGYTF.

The chain employs TRBV30 and TRBJ2-5, with D possibly called TRBD1 or TRBD2 (5 bases each). The CDR3 is made up of 13 amino acids. Deletions cut 0 bases from V and 5 bases from J, with 10 bases between. The germline gives CDR1 GTSNPN, CDR2 SVGIG (reference sequence). CDR3 amino acids: CAWSVGDGETQYF. The CDR3 bases are TGTGCCTGGAGTGTGGGGGATGGCGAGACCCAGTACTTC.

The genes are TRBV6-5 and TRBJ1-2; no definite D call. V lost 0 bases to trimming and J lost 3 bases, with 5 bases between them. Looked up from germline, CDR1 is MNHEY and CDR2 is SVGAGI. The CDR3 covers 13 residues. DNA for the CDR3: TGTGCCAGCAGTTACTCACTTCACTATGGCTACACCTTC. Its protein product is CASSYSLHYGYTF.

This sequence joins TRBV9 and TRBJ2-6; TRBD1 aligns across 8 bases. This CDR3 is built from 16 residues. Trimming cost V 3 bases and J 2 bases; bases outside gene matches: 4. Germline V CDR1 and CDR2: SGDLS, YYNGEE. The CDR3 reads CASSDSRGPGANVLTF. CDR3 bases: TGTGCCAGCAGCGACAGCAGGGGGCCTGGGGCCAACGTCCTGACTTTC.

This clone has only one observation. The chain uses TRBV28 and TRBJ2-1, with 10 bases identical to TRBD2. Germline V gene lookup returns CDR1 MDHEN and CDR2 SYDVKM. The ends lost 6 bases at V and 0 bases at J; junction bases unmatched: 5. This CDR3 comprises 16 residues. CDR3 protein: CASSPLAGSSYNEQFF. CDR3 nucleotides: TGTGCCAGCAGCCCACTAGCGGGGAGCTCCTACAATGAGCAGTTCTTC.

V and J are TRBV6-5 and TRBJ1-5; 8 nucleotides align to TRBD1. CDR3 size: 14 residues. Germline CDR1 reads MNHEY; CDR2 reads SVGAGI. Unmatched junction bases numbered 3, after V lost 2 bases and J lost 6 bases. CDR3 in DNA: TGTGCCAGCAGTTACCAGGGGGCTCGTCAGCCCCAGCATTTT. Its translation is CASSYQGARQPQHF.